The T cell receptor (beta chain) under discussion was sequenced for a study of T cell repertoires in cytomegalovirus infection. Study-wide points: HLA-C-restricted CMV clonotypes gave the most frequent clonotype in two of eight donors.

V lost 6 bases to trimming and J lost 0 bases; unmatched junction nucleotides: 2. This CDR3 spans 14 amino acids. CDR1 SGHVS and CDR2 FQNEAQ come from the germline V gene. TCRdb reanalysed the reads using MiXCR and keeps one entry per CDR3 protein. The sample consists of about 150,000 distinct CDR3 sequences, 20% to 25% of them appearing once. Points on this clonotype: Its antigen is not known.

The V and J genes are TRBV7-8 and TRBJ2-5; TRBD2 aligns across 9 bases. The clonotype comes from a human donor in good health (CMV status not recorded). Some clones in this sample may be carry-over from other donors' samples. The sample comprised PBMCs. The CDR3 region has the DNA TGTGCCAGCAGGGGACTAGCAGACCAAGAGACCCAGTACTTC. Its translation is CASRGLADQETQYF.